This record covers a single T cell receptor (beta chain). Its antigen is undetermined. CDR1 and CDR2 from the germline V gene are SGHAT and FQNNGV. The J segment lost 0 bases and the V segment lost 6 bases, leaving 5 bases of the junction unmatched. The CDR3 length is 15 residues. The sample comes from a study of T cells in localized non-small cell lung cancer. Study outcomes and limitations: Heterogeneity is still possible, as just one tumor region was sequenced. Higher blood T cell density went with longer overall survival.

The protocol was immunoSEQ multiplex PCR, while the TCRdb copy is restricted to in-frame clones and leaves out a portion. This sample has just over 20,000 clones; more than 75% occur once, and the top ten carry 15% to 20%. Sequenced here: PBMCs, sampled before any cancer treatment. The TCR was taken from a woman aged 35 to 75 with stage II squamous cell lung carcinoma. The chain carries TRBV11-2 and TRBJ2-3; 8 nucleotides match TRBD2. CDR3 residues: CASSSGNPSTDTQYF. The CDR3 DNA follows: TGTGCCAGCAGTAGCGGGAACCCTAGCACAGATACGCAGTATTTT.